Below are 25 T cell receptor beta chains sequenced from a single sample in a study of identical twins. TCRdb itself ran the 5' RACE reads through MiXCR, one entry per CDR3 protein. The data show about 530,000 distinct CDR3 sequences, around 15% seen once. The same specimen was also included in a second study, on yellow fever vaccine responses in identical twins.

The specimen sequenced was CD4+ T cells sorted from blood. The receptors here all came from a woman under 30 in good health.

This sequence joins TRBV6-2 or TRBV6-3 and TRBJ2-3, with 7 bases matching TRBD1. CDR1 MNHEY and CDR2 SVGEGT come from the germline V gene. The V segment lost 8 bases and the J segment 1 base; nucleotides outside the gene matches: 3. The CDR3 runs 13 residues. CDR3 coding DNA: TGTGCCAGCCGGGACAGCGGCACAGATACGCAGTATTTT. Translation gives CASRDSGTDTQYF.

This clonotype was seen only a few times. This rearrangement joins TRBV6-4 to TRBJ2-1; D is unresolved. V lost 4 bases and J 4 bases, leaving 8 bases between the germline ends. Looked up from germline, CDR1 is MRHNA and CDR2 is SNTAGT. The CDR3 runs to 13 residues. The CDR3 bases are TGTGCCAGCAGTGTGGAAGTTTACAATGAGCAGTTCTTC. Its translation is CASSVEVYNEQFF.

This clonotype has just a few counts. The chain employs TRBV7-9 and TRBJ2-1, with 9 nucleotides matching TRBD1. The germline V gene has CDR1 SEHNR and CDR2 FQNEAQ (reference sequence). The V gene end was trimmed by 3 bases and the J gene end by 4 bases; junction bases not matched to a gene: 10. The CDR3 length is 17 residues. The CDR3 protein is CASSLAPGTGYYNEQFF. As DNA, the CDR3 is TGTGCCAGCAGCTTGGCCCCCGGGACAGGGTATTACAATGAGCAGTTCTTC.

This chain links TRBV7-9 with TRBJ1-1, with unresolved D. Trimming stripped 0 bases from V and 0 bases from J, with 8 bases between. Germline values: CDR1 SEHNR, CDR2 FQNEAQ (reference sequence). The CDR3 covers 15 residues. This CDR3 is CASSLAGPMNTEAFF. CDR3 in DNA: TGTGCCAGCAGCTTAGCCGGCCCTATGAACACTGAAGCTTTCTTT.

This clonotype was seen a handful of times. CDR3 amino acids: CAISERQSYEQYF. As DNA, the CDR3 is TGTGCCATCAGTGAGAGGCAATCCTACGAGCAGTACTTC. The rearrangement joins TRBV10-3 to TRBJ2-7; no reliable D call. Trimming took off 2 bases at V and 1 base at J, with 6 bases between the two ends. The germline V gene has CDR1 ENHRY and CDR2 SYGVKD. This CDR3 has 13 amino acids.

This chain links TRBV3-1 with TRBJ2-1; the D is unclear. The CDR3 consists of 14 residues. V was cut by 3 bases and J by 4 bases, with 10 bases left in between. CDR1 is LGHDT, CDR2 YNNKEL, per germline (reference sequence). CDR3 nucleotide sequence: TGTGCCAGCAGCCACCGACTGGGGTACAATGAGCAGTTCTTC. Its protein product is CASSHRLGYNEQFF.

In its sample, this clonotype was seen a few times. CDR3 region: CASSLVVAGNTEAFF. CDR3 coding DNA: TGCGCCAGCAGCTTGGTGGTCGCAGGGAACACTGAAGCTTTCTTT. The chain carries TRBV5-1 and TRBJ1-1, with D unclear. Trimming shortened V by 0 bases and J by 1 base, and 10 bases separated the two germline ends. CDR1 and CDR2 from the germline V gene are SGHRS and YFSETQ. This CDR3 has 15 amino acids.

The V gene is TRBV10-3, the J gene TRBJ2-3; D possibly matches TRBD1 or TRBD2 (5 bases each). The CDR3 length is 14 residues. V gave up 6 bases and J gave up 6 bases, with 16 bases separating them. CDR1 and CDR2 (germline): ENHRY, SYGVKD. CDR3 sequence (DNA): TGTGCCATCAGGGGGTCTGCAGGGACGGATACGCAGTATTTT. This gives the protein CAIRGSAGTDTQYF.

Only a few counts were recorded for this clonotype. The chain has TRBV20-1 and TRBJ2-3, with unresolved D. Germline loops: CDR1 DFQATT, CDR2 SNEGSKA (reference sequence). Between the trimmed V and J ends, which lost 3 bases and 6 bases, there was a span of 10 bases. The CDR3 extends over 12 amino acids. The CDR3 DNA is TGCAGTGCTAGCCTAAGGGCGGATACGCAGTATTTT. As protein: CSASLRADTQYF.

In its sample, this clonotype was seen a few times. CDR3 residues: CATSTRTSGALRELFF. DNA of the CDR3: TGTGCCACCAGCACCCGGACTAGCGGTGCCCTTAGGGAGCTGTTTTTT. The chain links TRBV15 to TRBJ2-2; 10 nucleotides match TRBD2. With 4 bases clipped from V and 9 bases from J, the junction kept 11 bases outside the gene matches. CDR3 length: 16 residues. Germline CDR1 LNHNV, CDR2 YYDKDF (reference sequence).

In this sample, this clonotype turned up a few times. The chain recombines TRBV29-1 with TRBJ2-7; D is undetermined. Germline V gene sequence: CDR1 SQVTM, CDR2 ANQGSEA. V shed 3 bases and J shed 1 base, with 13 bases lying between them. The CDR3 is 14 amino acids. CDR3 amino acids: CSVELNRRSYEQYV. The CDR3 nucleotides are TGCAGCGTTGAGTTGAACAGAAGGTCCTACGAGCAGTACGTC.

The chain links TRBV28 to TRBJ2-2; the D gene is possibly TRBD2 (6 bases). CDR1 and CDR2 from the germline V gene are MDHEN and SYDVKM. The V and J ends lost 4 bases and 0 bases respectively, with 24 bases between them. The CDR3 loop spans 20 amino acids. This CDR3 reads CASSSPFGGGPSANTGELFF. The CDR3 bases are TGTGCCAGCAGTTCTCCTTTTGGGGGAGGCCCCTCCGCGAACACCGGGGAGCTGTTTTTT.

This clonotype was recorded a few times. The CDR3 bases are TGTGCCAGCTGCCTTGTTAATTCACCCCTCCACTTT. Amino acids: CASCLVNSPLHF. The chain has TRBV12-3 or TRBV12-4 and TRBJ1-6; D is unresolved. The CDR3 consists of 12 residues. The germline V and J ends were trimmed by 8 bases and 6 bases, with 8 bases remaining between them.

This clonotype was recorded at least ten times. The gene calls are TRBV5-1 and TRBJ1-5; D is unresolved. Germline-derived CDR1 and CDR2 are SGHRS and YFSETQ. V was pared by 4 bases and J by 4 bases, with 15 bases between. There are 15 residues in the CDR3. This chain's CDR3 is CASSISGFGNQPQHF. DNA of the CDR3: TGCGCCAGCAGCATTTCGGGTTTTGGGAATCAGCCCCAGCATTTT.

This clonotype was picked up a small number of times. The chain combines TRBV27 with TRBJ2-7; tentatively, D is TRBD1 (8 bases). V was cut by 5 bases and J by 5 bases, with 19 bases left in between. Germline-derived CDR1 and CDR2 are MNHEY and SMNVEV (reference sequence). The CDR3 is 15 amino acids. CDR3 DNA: TGTGCCAGCAGTCCCCAGGGGGCGGGAGAAAACGAGCAGTACTTC. Translating it yields CASSPQGAGENEQYF.

This clonotype has a handful of counts. This sequence joins TRBV5-1 and TRBJ2-7; the match to TRBD1 covers 8 bases. Germline V gene lookup returns CDR1 SGHRS and CDR2 YFSETQ. This CDR3 is built from 15 residues. Trimming took 0 bases from V and 3 from J; bases not matched to a gene: 5. The DNA of the CDR3 is TGCGCCAGCAGCTTGGGGACAGGGAACGGCTACGAGCAGTACTTC. This codes for CASSLGTGNGYEQYF.

This clonotype was found once. CDR3 protein: CNARLAGGPSDTQYF. DNA for the CDR3: TGCAATGCCAGACTAGCGGGGGGGCCTTCAGATACGCAGTATTTT. V is TRBV20-1 and J is TRBJ2-3, with TRBD2 matching over 14 bases. CDR3 length: 15 amino acids. The germline V gene has CDR1 DFQATT and CDR2 SNEGSKA (reference sequence).

The chain combines TRBV6-5 with TRBJ2-6; a possible D gene is TRBD2 (5 bases). CDR1 is MNHEY and CDR2 is SVGAGI in the germline V gene. This CDR3 has 15 residues. The V and J ends lost 6 bases and 0 bases respectively, with 9 bases between them. The CDR3 DNA reads TGTGCCAGCAGACTCGGGGTCTCTGGGGCCAACGTCCTGACTTTC. The encoded protein is CASRLGVSGANVLTF.

This chain links TRBV4-1 with TRBJ2-7; D is perhaps TRBD2 (5 bases). CDR1 is MGHRA and CDR2 is YSYEKL in the germline V gene. V was shortened by 3 bases and J by 0 bases, with 15 bases between the two germline ends. The CDR3 covers 16 residues. Written as DNA, the CDR3 is TGCGCCAGCAGCCACGGTACTAGGGAGAGCTCCTACGAGCAGTACTTC. Translation gives CASSHGTRESSYEQYF.

The CDR3 DNA follows: TGTGCCAGCTCATCGACTAGCGGGGGGGATGATACGCAGTATTTT. As protein: CASSSTSGGDDTQYF. The chain uses TRBV18 and TRBJ2-3; 14 nucleotides align to TRBD2. The CDR3 extends over 15 amino acids. V lost 5 bases and J lost 6; bases outside the gene matches: 4. Germline-derived CDR1 and CDR2 are KGHSH and LQKENI.

The V and J genes are TRBV6-2 or TRBV6-3 and TRBJ2-1; D might be TRBD2 (6 bases). The germline V gene has CDR1 MNHEY and CDR2 SVGEGT. Trimming took off 6 bases at V and 7 bases at J, with 19 bases between the two ends. The CDR3 consists of 15 residues. The CDR3 here is CASSTPRAAGNEQFF. The CDR3 DNA sequence: TGTGCCAGCAGCACCCCCCGGGCTGCGGGGAATGAGCAGTTCTTC.

The CDR3 reads CASSPQGILAGMQFF. CDR3 sequence (DNA): TGTGCCAGCAGCCCCCAGGGCATACTAGCGGGAATGCAGTTCTTC. J is TRBJ2-1 and V is TRBV27, with 10 bases identical to TRBD2. J lost 12 bases, V lost 6 bases, and 14 bases had no gene match. The CDR3 totals 15 residues. Looked up from germline, CDR1 is MNHEY and CDR2 is SMNVEV (reference sequence).

This clonotype has just a few counts. The chain recombines TRBV5-1 with TRBJ2-1; D call uncertain. The CDR3 runs to 18 residues. Trimming cost V 4 bases and J 0 bases, with 20 bases left between them. CDR1 is SGHRS, CDR2 YFSETQ, per germline. DNA of the CDR3: TGCGCCAGCAGCACCCGGACCCCCAAACCTAGCTCCTACAATGAGCAGTTCTTC. Amino acid sequence: CASSTRTPKPSSYNEQFF.

This clonotype was seen more than once but under ten times. The chain uses TRBV3-1 and TRBJ2-1; 7 bases line up with TRBD1. V dropped 11 bases and J dropped 0; count of bases not matched to a gene: 16. This CDR3 contains 17 residues. The V gene's germline CDR1 is LGHDT and CDR2 YNNKEL (reference sequence). The CDR3 bases are TGTGCCTCCAGCCAAGACCTGACAGGGCCCTCCTACAATGAGCAGTTCTTC. Protein sequence: CASSQDLTGPSYNEQFF.

The chain uses TRBV20-1 and TRBJ2-3; TRBD1 might be the D (6 bases). V lost 0 bases and J 2 bases, leaving 15 bases between the germline ends. The germline V gene has CDR1 DFQATT and CDR2 SNEGSKA (reference sequence). This CDR3 has 16 residues. CDR3 protein: CSARDSYRANTDTQYF. CDR3 DNA sequence: TGCAGTGCTAGAGATTCTTACAGGGCCAACACAGATACGCAGTATTTT.